This T cell receptor (beta chain) emerged from a study of blood T cells in healthy people across ages. The table lists this clonotype with a count of one. The antigen is undetermined. A much more abundant neighbour one base away suggests this may be a read error. Isolating PBMCs gave at least 6 million of these cells per sample. No fewer than 5 micrograms of total RNA were isolated from every sample. Sample-barcoded 5' priming and a J-beta primer mix drove a second PCR of 7 to 11 cycles. TCRdb independently ran MiXCR on the 5' RACE reads; one entry per CDR3 protein. The sample lists roughly 700,000 distinct CDR3 sequences, about a third occurring once. Study-wide points: Higher diversity, along with more naive CD4+ cells, distinguished long-lived donors from aged donors.

V gave up 3 bases and J gave up 4 bases, with 3 bases separating them. The CDR3 covers 11 residues. The germline V gene has CDR1 SGHTA and CDR2 FQGTGA. The chain links TRBV7-3 to TRBJ1-2; D not resolved. Sequencing was done on a sample of blood. This clonotype was sampled from a woman older than 75 in good health. The CDR3 DNA reads as TGTGCCAGCAGCTTCTGCTATGGCTACACCTTC. Translating it yields CASSFCYGYTF.